The 14 T cell receptor beta chains below were found in one sample sequenced in a study of blood T cells in healthy people across ages. A sample-barcoded 5' primer and a J-beta primer mix were used in a second PCR of roughly 7 to 11 cycles. TCRdb reprocessed the 5' RACE reads via MiXCR and lists one record per CDR3 protein. The data show about 670,000 distinct CDR3 sequences, 45% to 60% seen once. The sequenced sample consisted of blood. The origin of the receptors is a woman aged 80 or over in good health.

The chain joins TRBV20-1 to TRBJ1-1, with 7 bases fitting TRBD1. Germline CDR1 reads DFQATT; CDR2 reads SNEGSKA (reference sequence). The CDR3 contains 16 residues. J lost 6 bases, V lost 0 bases, and 13 bases had no gene match. In nucleotides, the CDR3 is TGCAGTGCTAGAGATAGGGGGCGAGGGGGCAATGCTGAAGCTTTCTTT. This translates into CSARDRGRGGNAEAFF.

This clonotype was recorded many times. This chain links TRBV6-2 or TRBV6-3 with TRBJ2-1; 14 bases line up with TRBD2. Germline V gene sequence: CDR1 MNHEY, CDR2 SVGEGT. With 5 bases clipped from V and 3 bases from J, the junction kept 3 bases outside the gene matches. The CDR3 loop spans 16 amino acids. The CDR3: CASSRTSGRNYNEQFF. The CDR3 DNA follows: TGTGCCAGCAGTAGGACTAGCGGGAGGAACTACAATGAGCAGTTCTTC.

V is TRBV3-1 and J is TRBJ1-1; weak D call: TRBD1 (5 bases). This CDR3 region has 11 residues. The germline V gene has CDR1 LGHDT and CDR2 YNNKEL (reference sequence). V was pared by 8 bases and J by 7 bases, with 11 bases between. CDR3 DNA sequence: TGTGCCAGCCAGGGTAATGTTGAAGCTTTCTTT. Translated, it gives CASQGNVEAFF.

The chain couples TRBV13 to TRBJ2-5, with no clear D. Germline V gene lookup returns CDR1 PRHDT and CDR2 FYEKMQ (reference sequence). Trimming cost V 1 base and J 1 base, with 10 bases left between them. The CDR3 contains 15 residues. DNA for the CDR3: TGTGCCAGCAGCTTAGTTAGCCATACCCAAGAGACCCAGTACTTC. Encoded protein: CASSLVSHTQETQYF.

The sample holds many counts of this clonotype. The chain uses TRBV5-1 and TRBJ2-4, with D unclear. From germline, CDR1 is SGHRS and CDR2 YFSETQ. Deletions cut 1 base from V and 3 bases from J, with 11 bases between. This CDR3 comprises 15 residues. In DNA, the CDR3 is TGCGCCAGCAGCTTGTTTAGCTGGGGCAAAAACATTCAGTACTTC. This sequence encodes CASSLFSWGKNIQYF.

About this clonotype: A much bigger clone sits one base away, suggesting this may be a read error. The chain has TRBV24-1 and TRBJ2-5, with D unresolved. Trimming left V 6 bases short and J 11 bases short, with 12 bases between. The germline gives CDR1 KGHDR, CDR2 SFDVKD. CDR3 length: 11 amino acids. The CDR3 loop reads CATSMADEQYF. In DNA, the CDR3 is TGTGCCACCAGTATGGCCGATGAGCAGTACTTC.

This clonotype was recorded only once. The rearrangement links TRBV29-1 to TRBJ2-7, with 7 bases lining up with TRBD2. The DNA end is a closer match to TRBJ2-5, so the J assignment may be wrong. The CDR3 loop spans 13 amino acids. Germline V gene data show CDR1 as SQVTM and CDR2 as ANQGSEA. The CDR3 DNA reads TGCAGCGTTGATACTAGCGATCTGGAGACCCAGTACTTC. Protein: CSVDTSDLETQYF.

J is TRBJ2-7 and V is TRBV24-1; 8 positions match TRBD2. Looked up from germline, CDR1 is KGHDR and CDR2 is SFDVKD. The CDR3 is 15 amino acids. The V and J ends lost 4 bases and 0 bases, in that order; junction bases with no gene match: 4. The CDR3, as DNA: TGTGCCACCAGTGACCCGAGCGGGAGCTCCTACGAGCAGTACTTC. Encoded protein: CATSDPSGSSYEQYF.

In its sample, this clonotype was seen a few times. A read error may account for a junction end that differs from germline. The chain joins TRBV4-2 to TRBJ2-1; a weak D match, TRBD1 (5 bases). Germline CDR1 and CDR2: LGHNA and YNFKEQ. This CDR3 comprises 13 residues. In DNA form, the CDR3 reads TGTGCCAGTAGCCAATCTAGGGGAAATGAGCAGTTCTTC. It codes for CASSQSRGNEQFF.

This clonotype has a single count. This chain connects TRBV10-3 to TRBJ2-1; 7 bases are a match to TRBD2. The germline V gene encodes CDR1 ENHRY and CDR2 SYGVKD. The CDR3 contains 14 residues. Trimming removed 3 bases from V and 6 bases from J; junction bases left unmatched: 5. Here the CDR3 reads CAISDPGGSNEQFF. The CDR3 region has the DNA TGTGCCATCAGTGACCCGGGGGGTAGCAATGAGCAGTTCTTC.

The table lists this clonotype with a few counts. The gene calls are TRBV29-1 and TRBJ1-2, with D unclear. V was clipped by 4 bases and J by 8 bases, with 8 bases between them. The CDR3 has 10 residues. Germline-derived CDR1 and CDR2 are SQVTM and ANQGSEA. CDR3 bases: TGCAGCGTTGTTAAGGACGGCTACACCTTC. Amino acids: CSVVKDGYTF.

This clonotype came up many times. The chain couples TRBV27 to TRBJ1-2, with 7 bases matching TRBD1. Per the germline V gene, CDR1 is MNHEY and CDR2 is SMNVEV (reference sequence). The length of the CDR3 is 13 residues. Unmatched junction bases numbered 6, after V lost 3 bases and J lost 8 bases. The CDR3 loop reads CASSFTGAGGYTF. In nucleotides, the CDR3 is TGTGCCAGCAGTTTTACAGGGGCTGGCGGCTACACCTTC.

Of note for this clonotype: Possible read error: a much larger clone is one base away. V usage is TRBV11-1 and J usage is TRBJ2-7, with D uncertain. There are 13 residues in the CDR3. Germline V CDR1 and CDR2: SGHAT, FQDESV (reference sequence). CDR3 DNA: TGTGCCGGCAGCTGGACCGGTACCTACGAGCAGTACTTC. This gives the protein CAGSWTGTYEQYF.

The gene calls are TRBV20-1 and TRBJ2-2; possible D gene TRBD1, 6 bases. Trimming left V 8 bases short and J 6 bases short, with 13 bases between. Per the germline V gene, CDR1 is DFQATT and CDR2 is SNEGSKA (reference sequence). CDR3 size: 12 residues. For the CDR3, the DNA is TGCAGTTTGGTACAGGGACCCGGGGAGCTGTTTTTT. Protein sequence: CSLVQGPGELFF.